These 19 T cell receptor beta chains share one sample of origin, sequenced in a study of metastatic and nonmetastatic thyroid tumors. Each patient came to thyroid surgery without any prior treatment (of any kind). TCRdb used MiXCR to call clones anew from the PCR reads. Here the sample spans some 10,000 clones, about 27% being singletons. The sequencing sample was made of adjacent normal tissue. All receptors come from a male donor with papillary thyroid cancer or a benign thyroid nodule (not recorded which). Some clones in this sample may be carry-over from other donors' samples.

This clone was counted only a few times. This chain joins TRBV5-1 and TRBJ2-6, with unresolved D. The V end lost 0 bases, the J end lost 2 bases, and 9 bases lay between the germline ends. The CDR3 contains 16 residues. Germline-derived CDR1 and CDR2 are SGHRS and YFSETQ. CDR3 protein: CASSLDPSPGANVLTF. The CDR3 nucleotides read TGCGCCAGCAGCTTGGACCCCAGCCCTGGGGCCAACGTCCTGACTTTC.

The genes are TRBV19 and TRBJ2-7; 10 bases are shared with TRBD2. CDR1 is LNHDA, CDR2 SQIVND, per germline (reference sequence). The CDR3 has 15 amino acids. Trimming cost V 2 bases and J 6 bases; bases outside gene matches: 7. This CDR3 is CASSIKRGGLSEQYF. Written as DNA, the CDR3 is TGTGCCAGTAGTATAAAGCGGGGGGGTTTAAGCGAGCAGTACTTC.

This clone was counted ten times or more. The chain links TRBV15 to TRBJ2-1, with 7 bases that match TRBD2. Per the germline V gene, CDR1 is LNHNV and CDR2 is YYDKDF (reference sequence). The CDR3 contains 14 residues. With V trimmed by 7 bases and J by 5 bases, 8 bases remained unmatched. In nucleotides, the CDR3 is TGTGCCACCACCGACCTAACTAGCGACAATGAGCAGTTCTTC. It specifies CATTDLTSDNEQFF. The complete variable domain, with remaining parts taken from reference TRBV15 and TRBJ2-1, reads DAMVIQNPRYQVTQFGKPVTLSCSQTLNHNVMYWYQQKSSQAPKLLFHYYDKDFNNEADTPDNFQSRRPNTSFCFLDIRSPGLGDTAMYLCATTDLTSDNEQFFGPGTRLTVL.

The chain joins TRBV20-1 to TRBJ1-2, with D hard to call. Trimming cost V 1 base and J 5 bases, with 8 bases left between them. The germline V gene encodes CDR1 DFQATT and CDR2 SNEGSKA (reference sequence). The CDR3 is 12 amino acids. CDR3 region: CSARGALYGYTF. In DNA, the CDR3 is TGCAGTGCTAGAGGCGCCTTATATGGCTACACCTTC.

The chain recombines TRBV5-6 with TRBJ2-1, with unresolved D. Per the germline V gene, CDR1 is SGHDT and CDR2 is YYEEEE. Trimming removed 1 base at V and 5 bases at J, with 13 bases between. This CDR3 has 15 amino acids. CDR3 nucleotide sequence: TGTGCCAGCAGCTTGTTCGTGACGGACGACAATGAGCAGTTCTTC. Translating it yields CASSLFVTDDNEQFF.

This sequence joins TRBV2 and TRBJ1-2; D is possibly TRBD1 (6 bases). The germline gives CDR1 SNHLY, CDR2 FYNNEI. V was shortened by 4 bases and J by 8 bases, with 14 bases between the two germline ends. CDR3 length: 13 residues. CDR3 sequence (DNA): TGTGCCAGCAGTGGCAGGGGCAGGGAGGGCTACACCTTC. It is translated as CASSGRGREGYTF.

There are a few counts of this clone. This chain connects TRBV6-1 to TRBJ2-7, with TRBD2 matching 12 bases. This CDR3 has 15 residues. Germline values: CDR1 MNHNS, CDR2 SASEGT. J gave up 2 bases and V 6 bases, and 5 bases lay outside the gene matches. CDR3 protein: CASSVTSGGTYEQYF. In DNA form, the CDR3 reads TGTGCCAGCAGCGTGACTAGCGGGGGTACCTACGAGCAGTACTTC.

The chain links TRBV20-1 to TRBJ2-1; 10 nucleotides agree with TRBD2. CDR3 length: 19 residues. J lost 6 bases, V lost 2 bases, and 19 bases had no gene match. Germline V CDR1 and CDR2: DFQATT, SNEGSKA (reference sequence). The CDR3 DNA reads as TGCAGTGCTAGACCTATAGCGGGAGGCGTTAAAGGAGGAAGCAATGAGCAGTTCTTC. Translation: CSARPIAGGVKGGSNEQFF.

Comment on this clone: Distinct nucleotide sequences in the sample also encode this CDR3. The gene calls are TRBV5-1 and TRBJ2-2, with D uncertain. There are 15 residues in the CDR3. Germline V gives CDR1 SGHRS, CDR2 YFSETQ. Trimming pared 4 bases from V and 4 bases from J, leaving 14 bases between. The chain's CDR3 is CASSPSTDGTGELFF. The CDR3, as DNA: TGCGCCAGCAGCCCTAGTACCGATGGCACCGGGGAGCTGTTTTTT. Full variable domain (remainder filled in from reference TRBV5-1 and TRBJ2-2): KAGVTQTPRYLIKTRGQQVTLSCSPISGHRSVSWYQQTPGQGLQFLFEYFSETQRNKGNFPGRFSGRQFSNSRSEMNVSTLELGDSALYLCASSPSTDGTGELFFGEGSRLTVL.

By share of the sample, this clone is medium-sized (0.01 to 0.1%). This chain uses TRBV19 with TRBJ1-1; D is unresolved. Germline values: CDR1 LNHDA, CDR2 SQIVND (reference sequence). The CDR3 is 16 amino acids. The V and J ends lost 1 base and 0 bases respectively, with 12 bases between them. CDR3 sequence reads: CASSIAYGVMNTEAFF. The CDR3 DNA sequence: TGTGCCAGTAGTATAGCCTACGGAGTGATGAACACTGAAGCTTTCTTT.

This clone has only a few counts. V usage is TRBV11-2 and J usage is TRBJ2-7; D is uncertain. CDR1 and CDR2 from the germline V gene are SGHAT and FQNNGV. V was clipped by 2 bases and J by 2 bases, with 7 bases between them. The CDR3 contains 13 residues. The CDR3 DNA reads TGTGCCAGCAGCTTACGACGCACCTACGAGCAGTACTTC. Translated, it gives CASSLRRTYEQYF.

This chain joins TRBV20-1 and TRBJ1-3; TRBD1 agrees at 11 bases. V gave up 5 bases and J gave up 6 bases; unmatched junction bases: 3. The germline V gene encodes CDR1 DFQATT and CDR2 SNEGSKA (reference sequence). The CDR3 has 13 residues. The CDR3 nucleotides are TGCAGTGCTTGGACAGGGGGCCAAAACACCATATATTTT. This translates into CSAWTGGQNTIYF.

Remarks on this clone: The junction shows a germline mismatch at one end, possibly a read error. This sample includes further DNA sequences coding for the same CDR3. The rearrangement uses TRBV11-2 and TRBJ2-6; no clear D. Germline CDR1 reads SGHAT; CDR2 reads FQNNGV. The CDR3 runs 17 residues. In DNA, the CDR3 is TGCGCCAGCAGCTTAGTACCCAAAAGAACTGGGGCCAACGTCCTGACTTTC. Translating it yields CASSLVPKRTGANVLTF.

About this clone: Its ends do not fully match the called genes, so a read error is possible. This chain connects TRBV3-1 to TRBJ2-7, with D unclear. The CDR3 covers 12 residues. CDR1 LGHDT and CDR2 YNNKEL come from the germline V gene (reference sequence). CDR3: CASSWIVYDQYF. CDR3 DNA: TGTGCCAGCAGCTGGATCGTCTACGATCAGTACTTC.

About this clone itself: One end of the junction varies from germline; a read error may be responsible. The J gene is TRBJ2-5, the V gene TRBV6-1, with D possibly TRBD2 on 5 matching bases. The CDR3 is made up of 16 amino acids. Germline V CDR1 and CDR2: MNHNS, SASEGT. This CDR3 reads CASSLRADSREDTQYF. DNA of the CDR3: TGTGCCAGCAGTTTAAGGGCGGACTCCCGGGAAGATACCCAGTACTTC.

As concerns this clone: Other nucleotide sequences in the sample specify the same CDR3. The chain's CDR3 is CAWASGGHYEQYF. The CDR3 DNA is TGTGCCTGGGCTAGTGGGGGGCACTACGAGCAGTACTTC. The chain recombines TRBV30 with TRBJ2-7; D possibly matches TRBD1 or TRBD2 (6 bases each). V shed 5 bases and J shed 3 bases, with 14 bases lying between them. Germline V gene data show CDR1 as GTSNPN and CDR2 as SVGIG (reference sequence). This CDR3 has 13 residues.

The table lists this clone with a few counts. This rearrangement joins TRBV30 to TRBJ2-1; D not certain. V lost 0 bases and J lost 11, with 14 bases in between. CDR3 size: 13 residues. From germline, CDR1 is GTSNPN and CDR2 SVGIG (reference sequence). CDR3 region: CAWSVYTAMQQFF. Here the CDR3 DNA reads TGTGCCTGGAGTGTTTATACCGCAATGCAGCAGTTCTTC.

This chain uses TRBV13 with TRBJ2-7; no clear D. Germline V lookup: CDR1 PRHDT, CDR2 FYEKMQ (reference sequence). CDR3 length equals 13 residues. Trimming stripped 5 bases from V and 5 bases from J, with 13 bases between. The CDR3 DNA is TGTGCCAGCAGCCATAGAAGAAGGGACGAGCAGTACTTC. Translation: CASSHRRRDEQYF.

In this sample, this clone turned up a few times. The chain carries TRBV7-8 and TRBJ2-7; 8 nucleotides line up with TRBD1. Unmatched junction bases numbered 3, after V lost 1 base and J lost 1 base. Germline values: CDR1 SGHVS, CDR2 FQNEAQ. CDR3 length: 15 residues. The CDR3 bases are TGTGCCAGCAGCTTAGGGGGACAGGAGTCCTACGAGCAGTACTTC. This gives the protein CASSLGGQESYEQYF.